The T cell receptor beta chain under discussion was sequenced for a study of hypomethylating agent response in myelodysplastic syndrome (dated by TCRdb to 2020 to 2022). Some background on the complete study: The hypomethylating agent given was azacitidine in about 75% of the 11 patients and decitabine in 3 of 11 patients. Four or five patients did not respond, whereas six or seven responded with either complete response or hematologic improvement. A mean patient age of roughly 72 +/- 6.3 years was recorded, and a diploid cytogenetic profile was observed most commonly. Among the myelodysplastic syndrome patients in the cohort, several were male and 2 were female. The mutation found most frequently was TET2, which appeared in about 45% of the 11 patients. Complete response or hematologic improvement counted as response, and patients meeting neither criterion were classed as non-responders. The investigation overall reported the following: After hypomethylating agent treatment, no significant change in richness, rarefaction diversity or clonality was seen, either across all patients or within response groups. Possible recognition of novel MDS antigens by the shared GLIPH2 clusters was not confirmed, and experimental validation of that possible recognition is needed. Age matching of healthy control donors to MDS patients was not performed, and the MDS versus healthy comparison could have been impacted by this lack of age matching. Only approximately ten patients were analyzed, so the cohort was small. Novel clonotypes appeared more often in responders, whereas non-responders had more contracted clonotypes after treatment.

The method was the immunoSEQ multiplex PCR assay. Sequencing was run at survey resolution with two replicates of 200 ng each, for a total of approximately 400 ng of DNA per sample. Using multiplex PCR primers aimed at V and J genes, the hsTCRB kit picked up rearranged TCRB sequences in genomic DNA. The CDR3 region was amplified in a first PCR of 31 cycles using the QIAGEN Multiplex PCR Kit. Sample barcodes and Illumina adapters were added to each replicate in an approximately 8-cycle second PCR. Pooled libraries were quantified with a QuantStudio 6 and the KAPA library quantification kit. Around 15 pM of pooled libraries was sequenced on an Illumina MiSeq using 156-cycle single-end reads and a 15-cycle index read. In the authors' own workflow: Of some 170,000 unique clonotypes, 1.5% to 2% were flagged by VDJdb annotation as previously reported viral-epitope-specific clonotypes. The immunoSEQ Data Assistant and immunoSEQ Analyzer turned the raw reads into TCRB repertoires that were normalized and annotated. BioAnalyzer and version 0.6.5 of the immunarch R package were the tools used for clonotype analysis. Every repertoire was downsampled to the clone count of the smallest repertoire before richness was estimated. Clonotypes were categorized as expanded, contracted or novel by Fisher's exact tests, where a novel clonotype had zero frequency before treatment. Significantly changed CDR3 beta sequences were clustered with GLIPH2 using simulation_depth=1000 and kmer_min_depth=3, and CDR3s shorter than five residues were excluded. TCRdb took over this immuneACCESS table, retaining in-frame rearrangements with V and J assigned. Such tables are incomplete; in checked studies, under half of the missing clones stem from an unresolved V gene, and the remainder is unexplained. D and trimming come from the DNA, and the V and J calls and clone size come from that table. A total of under 4,000 clones appear in this sample, almost 85% of them only once. The ten largest clones add up to roughly 28% of the sample.

T-cell subsets were not sorted, and bulk bone marrow was analyzed instead. Bone marrow from around 10 myelodysplastic syndrome patients, collected before and after hypomethylating agent therapy, underwent immunosequencing of the TCR beta CDR3 regions. Each patient contributed a baseline bone marrow plus two to three bone marrows at different post-treatment timepoints for longitudinal repertoire tracking. Genomic DNA was isolated from whole bone marrow, and DNA quality was assessed with TapeStation, NanoDrop OneC and PicoGreen assays. Concerning this clone: No cognate antigen has been identified for it. Base qualities are not at hand, and no much larger clone is one base apart.

Taken from the germline V gene (reference sequence), the CDR1 and CDR2 loops are LNHDA and SQIVND. Counted from cysteine to phenylalanine, this CDR3 has 14 amino acids. Of all the DNA, just the CDR3 is kept, 42 bases in frame from base 1. Deletion took 5 bases off V and 2 bases off J, with a span of 12 bases between the germline ends. Sequences were derived from bone marrow, sampled before or after starting hypomethylating agent treatment for myelodysplastic syndrome (not recorded which). The chain employs TRBV19 and TRBJ1-2; the D gene is perhaps TRBD1, from 6 matching bases. The sequence came from a human donor with myelodysplastic syndrome. The DNA sequence is TGTGCCAGTAGTCTAAGGGGGACCAACTATGGCTACACCTTC. This codes for CASSLRGTNYGYTF. Reference TRBV19 and TRBJ1-2 proteins supply the regions before and after the CDR3; the full variable domain is: DGGITQSPKYLFRKEGQNVTLSCEQNLNHDAMYWYRQDPGQGLRLIYYSQIVNDFQKGDIAEGYSVSREKKESFPLTVTSAQKNPTAFYLCASSLRGTNYGYTFGSGTRLTVV.